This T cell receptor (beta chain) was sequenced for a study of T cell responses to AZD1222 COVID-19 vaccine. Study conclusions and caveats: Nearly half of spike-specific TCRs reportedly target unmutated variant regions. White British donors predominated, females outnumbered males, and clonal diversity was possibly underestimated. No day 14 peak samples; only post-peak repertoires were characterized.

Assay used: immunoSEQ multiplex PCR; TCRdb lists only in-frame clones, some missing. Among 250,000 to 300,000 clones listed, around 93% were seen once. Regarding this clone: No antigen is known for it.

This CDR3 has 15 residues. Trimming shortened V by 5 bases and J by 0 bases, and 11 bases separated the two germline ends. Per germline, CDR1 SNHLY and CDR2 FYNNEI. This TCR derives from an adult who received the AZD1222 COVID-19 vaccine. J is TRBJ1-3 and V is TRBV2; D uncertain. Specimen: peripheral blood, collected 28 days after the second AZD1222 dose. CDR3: CASSPTLPSGNTIYF. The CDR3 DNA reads TGTGCCAGCAGTCCGACTTTGCCCTCTGGAAACACCATATATTTT.